This is a list of T cell receptor beta chains from one sample in a study of Graves' ophthalmopathy and Graves' hyperthyroidism. MiXCR was run by TCRdb on the multiplex PCR reads, yielding one entry per CDR3 protein. This sample has about 370,000 distinct CDR3 sequences; approximately 18% occur once, and the top ten carry 2% to 3%. The source material was peripheral blood. The receptors derive from an adult woman with stable Graves' hyperthyroidism. Each CDR3 is given with its conserved first and last residue. D genes are given only for firm matches. Rows may omit the clone size; those that give it use once, few, many or a size class.

v_gene: TRBV19
j_gene: TRBJ2-4
abundance: many
d_gene: -
CDR3nt: TGTGCCAGTAGCCGGGACCACAAAAACATTCAGTACTTC
CDR3aa: CASSRDHKNIQYF

v_gene: TRBV7-8
j_gene: TRBJ2-2
abundance: few
d_gene: -
CDR3nt: TGTGCCAGCAGACCTACGAGGACCGGGGAGCTGTTTTTT
CDR3aa: CASRPTRTGELFF

v_gene: TRBV7-7
j_gene: TRBJ2-5
abundance: many
d_gene: -
CDR3nt: TGTGCTAGCAGCCTGAACGTAGAAGATACCCAAGAGACCCAGTACTTC
CDR3aa: CASSLNVEDTQETQYF

v_gene: TRBV9
j_gene: TRBJ1-6
abundance: -
d_gene: -
CDR3nt: TGTGCCAGCAGCGAGTCCGATTCACCCCTCCACTTT
CDR3aa: CASSESDSPLHF

v_gene: TRBV27
j_gene: TRBJ2-7
abundance: many
d_gene: TRBD1
CDR3nt: TGTGCCAGCAGGCCGGTGGGACAGGGCTACGAGCAGTACTTC
CDR3aa: CASRPVGQGYEQYF

v_gene: TRBV6-1
j_gene: TRBJ2-5
abundance: -
d_gene: TRBD2
CDR3nt: TGTGCCAGCAGTGAAGAAGCGGGGGGCCAAGAGACCCAGTACTTC
CDR3aa: CASSEEAGGQETQYF

v_gene: TRBV28
j_gene: TRBJ1-5
abundance: many
d_gene: -
CDR3nt: TGTGCCAGCAGTCCGGACGGGAATCAGCCCCAGCATTTT
CDR3aa: CASSPDGNQPQHF

v_gene: TRBV6-1
j_gene: TRBJ1-5
abundance: -
d_gene: -
CDR3nt: TGTGCCAGCAGTGCCCGGAGAGATCAGCCCCAGCATTTT
CDR3aa: CASSARRDQPQHF

v_gene: TRBV19
j_gene: TRBJ1-1
abundance: many
d_gene: TRBD1
CDR3nt: TGTGCCACCCATAACAGGGGGGACACTGAAGCTTTCTTT
CDR3aa: CATHNRGDTEAFF

v_gene: TRBV7-8
j_gene: TRBJ1-6
abundance: -
d_gene: -
CDR3nt: TGTGCCAGCAGCCCTGGGCCCTCGGCCCTCCACTTT
CDR3aa: CASSPGPSALHF

v_gene: TRBV3-1
j_gene: TRBJ1-3
abundance: -
d_gene: -
CDR3nt: TGTGCCAGCAGCCAAGATATTTGGAGGGGAAACACCATATATTTT
CDR3aa: CASSQDIWRGNTIYF

v_gene: TRBV29-1
j_gene: TRBJ2-7
abundance: many
d_gene: TRBD2
CDR3nt: TGCAGCACCGCTAGCGGCAACGAGCAGTACTTC
CDR3aa: CSTASGNEQYF

v_gene: TRBV20-1
j_gene: TRBJ1-1
abundance: many
d_gene: -
CDR3nt: TGCAGTGCTAGAGTCCCCAGGGGAGACACTGAAGCTTTCTTT
CDR3aa: CSARVPRGDTEAFF

v_gene: TRBV20-1
j_gene: TRBJ1-2
abundance: many
d_gene: -
CDR3nt: TGCAGTGCTATCCGGGACACCAAGCTTGGCTCTGGCTACACCTTC
CDR3aa: CSAIRDTKLGSGYTF

v_gene: TRBV9
j_gene: TRBJ2-5
abundance: -
d_gene: -
CDR3nt: TGTGCCAGCAGCGCTTCGGGACGGGAGACCCAGTACTTC
CDR3aa: CASSASGRETQYF

v_gene: TRBV11-2
j_gene: TRBJ2-2
abundance: many
d_gene: -
CDR3nt: TGTGCCAGCAGCTCCACTAGCTACGGGGAGCTGTTTTTT
CDR3aa: CASSSTSYGELFF

v_gene: TRBV12-3/TRBV12-4
j_gene: TRBJ2-7
abundance: many
d_gene: -
CDR3nt: TGTGCCAGCACCCGAGGCGACAGGCTCTACGAGCAGTACTTC
CDR3aa: CASTRGDRLYEQYF

v_gene: TRBV28
j_gene: TRBJ2-7
abundance: -
d_gene: -
CDR3nt: TGTGCCAGCAGTCCTCTACAGGCCTACGATCAGTACTTC
CDR3aa: CASSPLQAYDQYF

v_gene: TRBV19
j_gene: TRBJ2-7
abundance: many
d_gene: TRBD2
CDR3nt: TGTGCCAGTAGTATGGCGATACCCGGGACTAGCGGGGCCGAGCAGTACTTC
CDR3aa: CASSMAIPGTSGAEQYF

v_gene: TRBV11-2
j_gene: TRBJ2-7
abundance: few
d_gene: TRBD2
CDR3nt: TGTGCCAGCAGCGGGACTAGCGGCTACGAGCAGTACTTC
CDR3aa: CASSGTSGYEQYF

v_gene: TRBV28
j_gene: TRBJ2-7
abundance: many
d_gene: TRBD2
CDR3nt: TGTGCCAGCAGACGACTAGCGGAGCCCTACGAGCAGTACTTC
CDR3aa: CASRRLAEPYEQYF

v_gene: TRBV6-5
j_gene: TRBJ1-1
abundance: -
d_gene: -
CDR3nt: TGTGCCAGCAGTTACGGGCAGGGGTCTGAAGCTTTCTTT
CDR3aa: CASSYGQGSEAFF

v_gene: TRBV27
j_gene: TRBJ2-7
abundance: many
d_gene: -
CDR3nt: TGTGCCAGCAGTTCCCCTGTGGGGGTTGAGCAGTACTTC
CDR3aa: CASSSPVGVEQYF

v_gene: TRBV4-1
j_gene: TRBJ2-5
abundance: few
d_gene: -
CDR3nt: TGCGCCAGCAGCCAAGATTCTTGGGGAGTTGACCAAGAGACCCAGTACTTC
CDR3aa: CASSQDSWGVDQETQYF

v_gene: TRBV6-5
j_gene: TRBJ2-7
abundance: many
d_gene: -
CDR3nt: TGTGCCAGCAGTTACTCGAAAGCCTACGAGCAGTACTTC
CDR3aa: CASSYSKAYEQYF

v_gene: TRBV4-1
j_gene: TRBJ2-7
abundance: few
d_gene: -
CDR3nt: TGCGCCAGCAGCTCCCTTGTGGGGGATCCTTTGAGTTACGAGCAGTACTTC
CDR3aa: CASSSLVGDPLSYEQYF

v_gene: TRBV2
j_gene: TRBJ1-5
abundance: many
d_gene: -
CDR3nt: TGTGCCAGCAGACGACAGCTCAATCAGCCCCAGCATTTT
CDR3aa: CASRRQLNQPQHF

v_gene: TRBV15
j_gene: TRBJ2-2
abundance: few
d_gene: -
CDR3nt: TGTGCCACCAGCAGAGATCTCACCGGGGAGCTGTTTTTT
CDR3aa: CATSRDLTGELFF

v_gene: TRBV18
j_gene: TRBJ2-7
abundance: few
d_gene: -
CDR3nt: TGTGCCAGCTCACCATCTCAGGGGACCTCCTACGAGCAGTACTTC
CDR3aa: CASSPSQGTSYEQYF

v_gene: TRBV5-1
j_gene: TRBJ1-2
abundance: many
d_gene: -
CDR3nt: TGCGCCAGCAGCTTAGACAGCGACTATGGCTACACCTTC
CDR3aa: CASSLDSDYGYTF

v_gene: TRBV2
j_gene: TRBJ2-7
abundance: many
d_gene: -
CDR3nt: TGTGCCAGCAACAGGGTTTTTGAGGCTTCGACGGTAGCGCAGTACTTC
CDR3aa: CASNRVFEASTVAQYF

v_gene: TRBV12-3/TRBV12-4
j_gene: TRBJ1-2
abundance: -
d_gene: TRBD1
CDR3nt: TGTGCCAGCAGTTTAAGGGACAGGGAGGGGTTGAATGGCTACACCTTC
CDR3aa: CASSLRDREGLNGYTF

v_gene: TRBV5-1
j_gene: TRBJ2-2
abundance: many
d_gene: -
CDR3nt: TGCGCCAGCAGCACCCTGACAGGCGCGAACACCGGGGAGCTGTTTTTT
CDR3aa: CASSTLTGANTGELFF

v_gene: TRBV7-9
j_gene: TRBJ2-7
abundance: many
d_gene: -
CDR3nt: TGTGCCAGCAGCACCGAGGTCCCCGAGCAGTACTTC
CDR3aa: CASSTEVPEQYF

v_gene: TRBV6-1
j_gene: TRBJ2-5
abundance: -
d_gene: -
CDR3nt: TGTGCCAGCAGTGAACTTCGGGTCGGGGAGACCCAGTACTTC
CDR3aa: CASSELRVGETQYF

v_gene: TRBV7-2
j_gene: TRBJ2-7
abundance: many
d_gene: -
CDR3nt: TGTGCCAGCAGCGTCGGGAAAAACTACGAGCAGTACTTC
CDR3aa: CASSVGKNYEQYF

v_gene: TRBV9
j_gene: TRBJ2-7
abundance: many
d_gene: -
CDR3nt: TGTGCCAGCAGCGTAGTTCCGGGTTACGAGCAGTACTTC
CDR3aa: CASSVVPGYEQYF

v_gene: TRBV12-3/TRBV12-4
j_gene: TRBJ2-7
abundance: -
d_gene: -
CDR3nt: TGTGCCAGCAGTTTAGCTCAATGGGGCTTAAGCTCCTACGAGCAGTACTTC
CDR3aa: CASSLAQWGLSSYEQYF

v_gene: TRBV20-1
j_gene: TRBJ1-1
abundance: many
d_gene: -
CDR3nt: TGCAGTGCTAGAGAGACACTTCCGAACACTGAAGCTTTCTTT
CDR3aa: CSARETLPNTEAFF